A single sample gave rise to the 8 T cell receptor beta chains below, sequenced in a study of metastatic and nonmetastatic thyroid tumors. TCRdb ran MiXCR on the PCR reads. This sample has about 19,000 clones, with roughly 23% found just once. Nobody among the patients had been given any treatment before thyroid surgery. Sequencing input: tumor tissue. These receptors were taken from a male donor with papillary thyroid cancer or a benign thyroid nodule (not recorded which). Some clones in this sample may be carry-over from other donors' samples.

Points on this clone: The limits of the CDR3 on the DNA are not certain, so only TCRdb's listed CDR3 is given. The chain couples TRBV20-1 to TRBJ2-1. Both ends counted, the CDR3 spans 13 residues. Germline loops: CDR1 DFQATT, CDR2 SNEGSKA (reference sequence). CDR3 region: CSAMVGLGNEPFF.

The chain recombines TRBV30 with TRBJ2-7, with a tentative D call TRBD1 (5 bases). Germline V gene sequence: CDR1 GTSNPN, CDR2 SVGIG (reference sequence). This CDR3 contains 14 residues. Trimming stripped 2 bases from V and 1 base from J, with 12 bases between. The DNA for the CDR3 is TGTGCCTGGAGTTGGGGCAGGGCATCCTACGAGCAGTACTTC. It translates to CAWSWGRASYEQYF.

This clone was seen at least ten times. This sequence joins TRBV2 and TRBJ2-7, with D tentatively TRBD1 or TRBD2 (5 bases each). Germline V gives CDR1 SNHLY, CDR2 FYNNEI. The CDR3 consists of 12 residues. V was pared by 8 bases and J by 2 bases, with 10 bases between. This CDR3 reads CASGDHTYEQYF. The CDR3 coding sequence is TGTGCCAGCGGGGACCATACCTACGAGCAGTACTTC.

This clone has ten or more counts. The rearrangement joins TRBV3-1 to TRBJ2-7; D remains ambiguous. The CDR3 covers 12 residues. The V and J ends lost 8 bases and 0 bases respectively, with 8 bases between them. Germline CDR1 and CDR2: LGHDT and YNNKEL (reference sequence). CDR3 bases: TGTGCCAGCGGGCAGACCTCCTACGAGCAGTACTTC. Amino acid sequence: CASGQTSYEQYF.

This clone was observed many times. Given a much more abundant clone one base away, this may be a read error. V usage is TRBV20-1 and J usage is TRBJ2-7; either TRBD1 or TRBD2 may fit D (5 bases each). The CDR3 sequence is 14 residues long. Germline assignment: CDR1 DFQATT and CDR2 SNEGSKA (reference sequence). The CDR3 is CSTRGVGGNYEQYF. The CDR3 DNA sequence: TGCAGTACTAGAGGGGTTGGCGGTAACTACGAGCAGTACTTC.

This clone was recorded at least ten times. The rearrangement joins TRBV30 to TRBJ1-1, with D possibly TRBD1 on 5 matching bases. Per the germline V gene, CDR1 is GTSNPN and CDR2 is SVGIG (reference sequence). The CDR3 totals 15 residues. V was shortened by 2 bases and J by 1 base, with 14 bases between the two germline ends. CDR3 nucleotides: TGTGCCTGGAGTAAACTCAGGGTTGAGAACACTGAAGCTTTCTTT. Protein product: CAWSKLRVENTEAFF.

This clone rates as medium-sized (0.01 to 0.1%). The chain joins TRBV25-1 to TRBJ2-3; tentative D call: TRBD1 (5 bases). From germline, CDR1 is MGHDK and CDR2 SYGVNS. The CDR3 sequence is 12 residues long. Trimming removed 3 bases from V and 13 bases from J, with 14 bases in between. CDR3 in amino acids: CASSDAGFQEYF. DNA of the CDR3: TGTGCCAGCAGTGACGCAGGGTTTCAGGAGTATTTT.

This clone was counted at least ten times. The CDR3 is CAILAAPGEKLFF. The CDR3 bases are TGTGCCATCCTGGCGGCCCCGGGTGAAAAACTGTTTTTT. The chain is built from TRBV10-3 and TRBJ1-4; D unresolved. The germline CDR1 and CDR2 sequences are ENHRY and SYGVKD. The V end was cut by 8 bases, the J end by 7 bases, with 14 bases between. The CDR3 is made up of 13 amino acids.